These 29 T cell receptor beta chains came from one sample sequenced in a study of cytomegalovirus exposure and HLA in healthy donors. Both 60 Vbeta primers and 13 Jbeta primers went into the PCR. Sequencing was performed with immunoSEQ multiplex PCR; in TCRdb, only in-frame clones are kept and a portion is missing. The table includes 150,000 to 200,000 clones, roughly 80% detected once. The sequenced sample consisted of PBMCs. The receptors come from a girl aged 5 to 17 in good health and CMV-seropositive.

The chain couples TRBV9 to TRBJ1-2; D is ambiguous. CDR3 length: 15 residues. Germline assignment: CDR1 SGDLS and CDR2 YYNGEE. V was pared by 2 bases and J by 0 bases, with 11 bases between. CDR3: CASSVRGQSNYGYTF. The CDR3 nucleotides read TGTGCCAGCAGCGTGAGAGGGCAATCTAACTATGGCTACACCTTC.

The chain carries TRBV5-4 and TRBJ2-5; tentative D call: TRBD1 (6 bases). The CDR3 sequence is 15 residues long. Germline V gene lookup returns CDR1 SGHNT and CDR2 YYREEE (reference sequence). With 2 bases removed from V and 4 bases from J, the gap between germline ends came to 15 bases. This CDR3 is CASSLLTGYGETQYF. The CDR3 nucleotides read TGTGCCAGCAGCTTATTGACAGGTTATGGAGAGACCCAGTACTTC.

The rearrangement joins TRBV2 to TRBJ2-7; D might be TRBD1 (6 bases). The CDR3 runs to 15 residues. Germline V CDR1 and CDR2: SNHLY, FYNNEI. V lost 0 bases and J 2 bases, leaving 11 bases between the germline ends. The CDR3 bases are TGTGCCAGCAGTGAAGCCCGGGACATAACCTACGAGCAGTACTTC. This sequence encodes CASSEARDITYEQYF.

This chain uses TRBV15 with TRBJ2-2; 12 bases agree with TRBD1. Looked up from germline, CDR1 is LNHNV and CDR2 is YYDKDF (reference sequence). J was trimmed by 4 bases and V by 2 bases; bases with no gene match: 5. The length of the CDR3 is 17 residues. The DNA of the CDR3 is TGTGCCACCAGCAGACCCCCGGGACAGGGGGCCACCGGGGAGCTGTTTTTT. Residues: CATSRPPGQGATGELFF.

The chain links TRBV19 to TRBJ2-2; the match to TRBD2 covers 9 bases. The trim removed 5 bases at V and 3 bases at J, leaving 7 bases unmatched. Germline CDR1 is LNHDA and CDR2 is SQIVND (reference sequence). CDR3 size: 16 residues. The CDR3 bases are TGTGCCAGTAGTGAGTCGACTAGCGGCTACACCGGGGAGCTGTTTTTT. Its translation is CASSESTSGYTGELFF.

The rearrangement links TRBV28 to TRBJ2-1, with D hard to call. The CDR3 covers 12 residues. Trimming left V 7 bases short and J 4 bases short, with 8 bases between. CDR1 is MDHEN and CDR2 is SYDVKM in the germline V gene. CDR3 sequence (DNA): TGTGCCAGCAATGTTATTTACAATGAGCAGTTCTTC. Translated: CASNVIYNEQFF.

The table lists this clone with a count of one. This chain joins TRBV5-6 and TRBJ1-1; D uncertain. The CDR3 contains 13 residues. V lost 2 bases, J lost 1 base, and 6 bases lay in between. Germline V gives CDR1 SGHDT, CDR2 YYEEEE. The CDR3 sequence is CASSLFRNTEAFF. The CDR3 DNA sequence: TGTGCCAGCAGCTTATTTAGGAACACTGAAGCTTTCTTT.

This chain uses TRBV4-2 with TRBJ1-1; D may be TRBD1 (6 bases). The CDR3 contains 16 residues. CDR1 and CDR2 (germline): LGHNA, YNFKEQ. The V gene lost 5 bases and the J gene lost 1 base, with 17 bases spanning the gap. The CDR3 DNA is TGTGCCAGCAGCGAGATCGACCAGGGGACGAACACTGAAGCTTTCTTT. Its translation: CASSEIDQGTNTEAFF.

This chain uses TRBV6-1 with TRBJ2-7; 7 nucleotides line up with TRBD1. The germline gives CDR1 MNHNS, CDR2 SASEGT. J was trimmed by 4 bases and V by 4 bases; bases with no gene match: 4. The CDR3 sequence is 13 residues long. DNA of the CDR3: TGTGCCAGCAGTGGGGACAGAGGGTACGAGCAGTACTTC. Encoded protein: CASSGDRGYEQYF.

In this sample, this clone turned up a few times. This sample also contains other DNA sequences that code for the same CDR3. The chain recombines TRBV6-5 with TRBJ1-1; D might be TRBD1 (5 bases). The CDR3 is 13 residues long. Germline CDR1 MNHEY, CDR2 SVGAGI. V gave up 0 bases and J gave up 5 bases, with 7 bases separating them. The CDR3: CASSYSGGTEAFF. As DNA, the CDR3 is TGTGCCAGCAGTTACTCTGGGGGGACTGAAGCTTTCTTT.

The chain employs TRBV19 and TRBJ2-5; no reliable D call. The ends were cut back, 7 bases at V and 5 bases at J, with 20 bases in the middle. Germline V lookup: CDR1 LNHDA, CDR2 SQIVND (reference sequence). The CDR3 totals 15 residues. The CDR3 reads CASNGAYAASETQYF. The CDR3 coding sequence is TGTGCCAGTAACGGCGCATATGCGGCTTCGGAGACCCAGTACTTC.

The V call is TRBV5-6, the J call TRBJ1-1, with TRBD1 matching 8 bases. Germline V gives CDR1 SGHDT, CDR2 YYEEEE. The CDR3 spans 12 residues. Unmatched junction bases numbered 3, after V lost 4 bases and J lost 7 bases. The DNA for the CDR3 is TGTGCCAGCAGCGACGACAGGGGTGAAGCTTTCTTT. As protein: CASSDDRGEAFF.

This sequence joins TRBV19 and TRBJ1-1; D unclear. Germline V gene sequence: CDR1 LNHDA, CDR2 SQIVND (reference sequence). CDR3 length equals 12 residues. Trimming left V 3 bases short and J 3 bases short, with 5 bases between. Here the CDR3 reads CASSISYTEAFF. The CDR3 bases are TGTGCCAGTAGTATCAGTTACACTGAAGCTTTCTTT. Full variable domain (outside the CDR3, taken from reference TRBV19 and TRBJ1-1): DGGITQSPKYLFRKEGQNVTLSCEQNLNHDAMYWYRQDPGQGLRLIYYSQIVNDFQKGDIAEGYSVSREKKESFPLTVTSAQKNPTAFYLCASSISYTEAFFGQGTRLTVV.

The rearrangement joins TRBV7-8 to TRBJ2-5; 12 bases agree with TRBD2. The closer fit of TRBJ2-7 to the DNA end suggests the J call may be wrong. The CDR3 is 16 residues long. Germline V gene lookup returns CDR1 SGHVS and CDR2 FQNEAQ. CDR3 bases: TGTGCCAGCAGCCCCCAAAGGACTAGCGGGGCCTACGAGCAGTACTTC. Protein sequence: CASSPQRTSGAYEQYF.

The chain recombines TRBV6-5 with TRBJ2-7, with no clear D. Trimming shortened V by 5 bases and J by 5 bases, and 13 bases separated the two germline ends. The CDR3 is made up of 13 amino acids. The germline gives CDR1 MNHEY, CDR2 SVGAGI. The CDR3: CASSLVKWNEQYF. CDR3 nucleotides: TGTGCCAGCAGTCTAGTGAAATGGAACGAGCAGTACTTC.

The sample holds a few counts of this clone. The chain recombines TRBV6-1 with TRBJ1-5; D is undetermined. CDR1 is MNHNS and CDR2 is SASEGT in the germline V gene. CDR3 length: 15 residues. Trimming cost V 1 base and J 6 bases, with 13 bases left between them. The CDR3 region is CASSEDNWSGQPQHF. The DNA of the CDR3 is TGTGCCAGCAGTGAAGACAACTGGTCGGGTCAGCCCCAGCATTTT.

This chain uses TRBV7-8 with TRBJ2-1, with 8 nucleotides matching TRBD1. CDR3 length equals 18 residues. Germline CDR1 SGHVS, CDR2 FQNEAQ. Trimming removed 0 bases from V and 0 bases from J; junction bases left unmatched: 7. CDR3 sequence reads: CASSLALRDRSSYNEQFF. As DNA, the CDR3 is TGTGCCAGCAGCTTAGCCCTCCGGGACAGGAGCTCCTACAATGAGCAGTTCTTC.

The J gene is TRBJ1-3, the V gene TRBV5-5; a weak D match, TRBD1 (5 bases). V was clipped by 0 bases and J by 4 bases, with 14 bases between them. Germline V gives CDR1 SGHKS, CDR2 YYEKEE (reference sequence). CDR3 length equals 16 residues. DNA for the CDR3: TGTGCCAGCAGCTTGGTTCCAGGGCGATCGGGAAACACCATATATTTT. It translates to CASSLVPGRSGNTIYF.

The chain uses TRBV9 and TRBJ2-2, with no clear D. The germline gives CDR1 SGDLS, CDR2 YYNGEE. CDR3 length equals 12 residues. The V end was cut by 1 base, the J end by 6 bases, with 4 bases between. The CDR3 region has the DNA TGTGCCAGCAGCGTACTTGCCGGGGAGCTGTTTTTT. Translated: CASSVLAGELFF.

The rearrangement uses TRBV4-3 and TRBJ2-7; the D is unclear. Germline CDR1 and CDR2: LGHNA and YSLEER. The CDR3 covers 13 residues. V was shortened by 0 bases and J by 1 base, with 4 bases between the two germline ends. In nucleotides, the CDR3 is TGCGCCAGCAGCCAAGACAGTTCCTACGAGCAGTACTTC. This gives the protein CASSQDSSYEQYF.

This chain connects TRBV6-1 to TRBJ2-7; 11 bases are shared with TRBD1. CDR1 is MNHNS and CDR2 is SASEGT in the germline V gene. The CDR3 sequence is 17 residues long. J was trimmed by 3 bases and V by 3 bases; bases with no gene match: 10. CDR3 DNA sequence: TGTGCCAGCAGTGAGGGACAGGGGGTAGTCTATCGCTACGAGCAGTACTTC. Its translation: CASSEGQGVVYRYEQYF.

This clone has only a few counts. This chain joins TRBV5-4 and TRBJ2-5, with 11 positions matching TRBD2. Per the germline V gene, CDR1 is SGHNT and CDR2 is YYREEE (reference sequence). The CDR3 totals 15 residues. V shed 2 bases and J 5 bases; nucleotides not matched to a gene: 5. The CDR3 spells CASSLRLAGRETQYF. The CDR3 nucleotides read TGTGCCAGCAGCTTAAGACTAGCGGGGCGGGAGACCCAGTACTTC.

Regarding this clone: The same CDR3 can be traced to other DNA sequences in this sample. CDR3 coding DNA: TGTGCCTGGAGTGTACTTGGTGAAAAACTGTTTTTT. The encoded protein is CAWSVLGEKLFF. The rearrangement joins TRBV30 to TRBJ1-4; D not certain. CDR3 length: 12 amino acids. V was cut by 0 bases and J by 7 bases, with 6 bases left in between. Germline values: CDR1 GTSNPN, CDR2 SVGIG (reference sequence).

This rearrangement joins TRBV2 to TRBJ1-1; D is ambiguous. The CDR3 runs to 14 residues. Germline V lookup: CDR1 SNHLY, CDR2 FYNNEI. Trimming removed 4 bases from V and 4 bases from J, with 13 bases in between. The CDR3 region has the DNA TGTGCCAGCAGTGTCGGGGTCGATGGCACTGAAGCTTTCTTT. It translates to CASSVGVDGTEAFF.

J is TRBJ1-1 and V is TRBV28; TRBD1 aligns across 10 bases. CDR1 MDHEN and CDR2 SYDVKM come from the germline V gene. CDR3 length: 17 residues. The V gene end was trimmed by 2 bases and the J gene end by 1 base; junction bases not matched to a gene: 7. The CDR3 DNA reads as TGTGCCAGCAGTTTACCAAGACAGGGGGCCCCGAACACTGAAGCTTTCTTT. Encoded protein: CASSLPRQGAPNTEAFF.

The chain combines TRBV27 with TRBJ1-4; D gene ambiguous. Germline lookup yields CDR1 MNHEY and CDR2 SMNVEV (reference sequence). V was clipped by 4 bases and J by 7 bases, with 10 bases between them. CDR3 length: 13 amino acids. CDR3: CASSSRHPEKLFF. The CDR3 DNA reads TGTGCCAGCAGTTCCCGACACCCTGAAAAACTGTTTTTT.

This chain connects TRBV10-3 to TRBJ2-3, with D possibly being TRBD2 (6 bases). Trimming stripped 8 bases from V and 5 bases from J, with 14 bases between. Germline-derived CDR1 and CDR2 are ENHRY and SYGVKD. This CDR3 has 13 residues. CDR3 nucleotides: TGTGCCATCGGCGGGGCAAGGGGAGATACGCAGTATTTT. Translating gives CAIGGARGDTQYF.

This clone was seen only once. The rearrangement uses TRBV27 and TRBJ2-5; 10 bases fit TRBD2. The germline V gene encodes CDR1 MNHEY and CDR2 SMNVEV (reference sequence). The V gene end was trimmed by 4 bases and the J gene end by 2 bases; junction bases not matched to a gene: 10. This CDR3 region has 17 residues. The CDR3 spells CASSSGLATSYQETQYF. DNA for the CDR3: TGTGCCAGCAGTTCGGGACTAGCGACTAGTTATCAAGAGACCCAGTACTTC.

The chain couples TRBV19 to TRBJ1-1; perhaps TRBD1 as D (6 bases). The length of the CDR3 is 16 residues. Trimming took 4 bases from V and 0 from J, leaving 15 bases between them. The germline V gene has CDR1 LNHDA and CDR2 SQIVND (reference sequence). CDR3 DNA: TGTGCCAGTAGTAAGGTGTCAGGGGCATTGAACACTGAAGCTTTCTTT. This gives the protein CASSKVSGALNTEAFF.